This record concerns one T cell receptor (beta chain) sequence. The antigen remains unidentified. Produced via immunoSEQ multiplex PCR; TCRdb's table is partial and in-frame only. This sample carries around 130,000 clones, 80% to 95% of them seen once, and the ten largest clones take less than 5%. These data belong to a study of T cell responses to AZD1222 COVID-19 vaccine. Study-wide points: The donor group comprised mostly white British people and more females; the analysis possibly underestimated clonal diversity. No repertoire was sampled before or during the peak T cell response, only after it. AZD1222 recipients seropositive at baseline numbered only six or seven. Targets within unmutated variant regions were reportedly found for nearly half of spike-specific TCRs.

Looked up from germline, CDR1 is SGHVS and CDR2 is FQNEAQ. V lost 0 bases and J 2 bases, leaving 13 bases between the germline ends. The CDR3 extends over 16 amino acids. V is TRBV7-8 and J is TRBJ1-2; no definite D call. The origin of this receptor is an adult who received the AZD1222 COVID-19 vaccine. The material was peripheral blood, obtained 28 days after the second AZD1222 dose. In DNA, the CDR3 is TGTGCCAGCAGCTTAGCGGAAACCAGGACCAACTATGGCTACACCTTC. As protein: CASSLAETRTNYGYTF.